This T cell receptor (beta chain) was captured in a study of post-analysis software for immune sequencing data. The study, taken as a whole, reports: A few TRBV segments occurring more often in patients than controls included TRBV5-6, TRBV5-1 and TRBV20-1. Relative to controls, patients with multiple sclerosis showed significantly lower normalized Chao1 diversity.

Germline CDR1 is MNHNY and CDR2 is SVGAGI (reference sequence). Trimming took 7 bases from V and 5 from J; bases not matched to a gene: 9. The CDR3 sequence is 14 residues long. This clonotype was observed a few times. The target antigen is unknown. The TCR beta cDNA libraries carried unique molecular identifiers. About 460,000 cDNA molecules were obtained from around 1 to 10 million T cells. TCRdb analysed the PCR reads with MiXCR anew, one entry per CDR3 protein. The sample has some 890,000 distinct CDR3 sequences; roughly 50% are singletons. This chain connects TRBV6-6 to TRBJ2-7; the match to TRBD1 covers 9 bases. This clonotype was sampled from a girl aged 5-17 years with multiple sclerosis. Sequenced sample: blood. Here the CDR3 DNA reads TGTGCCAGCATCCAAGGGGACAGGGTAAACGAGCAGTACTTC. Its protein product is CASIQGDRVNEQYF.